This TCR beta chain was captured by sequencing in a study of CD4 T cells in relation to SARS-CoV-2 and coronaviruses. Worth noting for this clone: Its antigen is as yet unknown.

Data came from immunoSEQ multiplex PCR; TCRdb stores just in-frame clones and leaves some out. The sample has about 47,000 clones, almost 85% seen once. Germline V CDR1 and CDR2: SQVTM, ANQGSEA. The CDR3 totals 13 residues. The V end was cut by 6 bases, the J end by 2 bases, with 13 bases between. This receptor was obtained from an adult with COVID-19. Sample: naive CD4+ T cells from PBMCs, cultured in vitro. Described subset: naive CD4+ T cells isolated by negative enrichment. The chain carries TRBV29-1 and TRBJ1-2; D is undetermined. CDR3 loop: CSVWNRSNYGYTF. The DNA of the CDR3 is TGCAGCGTCTGGAACAGATCCAACTATGGCTACACCTTC.